These 10 T cell receptor beta chains were all obtained from the same sample, sequenced in a study of a mutant IDH1 vaccine in newly diagnosed glioma. Described time point: week 5, during vaccination. It was 300 ug of mutant IDH1 20-mer peptide that made up each vaccine dose, given with topical imiquimod. Antigens for these TCRs are unknown. Assay used: immunoSEQ multiplex PCR; TCRdb lists only in-frame clones, some missing. The sample lists roughly 54,000 clones, 81% occurring once. The specimen was PBMCs, collected from a glioma patient whose treatment included an IDH1 peptide vaccine. The receptors were sampled from a man aged 30-40 years with glioma.

The rearrangement links TRBV19 to TRBJ1-1; D is ambiguous. Trimming left V 4 bases short and J 1 base short, with 7 bases between. The CDR3 runs 13 residues. Germline CDR1 LNHDA, CDR2 SQIVND (reference sequence). The DNA for the CDR3 is TGTGCCAGTAGTACAACGGGGAACACTGAAGCTTTCTTT. Protein sequence: CASSTTGNTEAFF.

The rearrangement uses TRBV6-5 and TRBJ2-4, with 7 bases matching TRBD1. CDR3 length equals 15 residues. V shed 10 bases and J 7 bases; nucleotides not matched to a gene: 16. The germline gives CDR1 MNHEY, CDR2 SVGAGI. The CDR3 here is CATRGPQGIRNIQYF. The CDR3 DNA reads TGTGCCACCAGAGGTCCACAGGGGATCAGGAACATTCAGTACTTC.

V gene TRBV27 combines with J gene TRBJ2-7, with D perhaps TRBD1 or TRBD2 (6 bases each). The CDR3 consists of 12 residues. V was cut by 5 bases and J by 6 bases, with 11 bases left in between. The V gene's germline CDR1 is MNHEY and CDR2 SMNVEV (reference sequence). The DNA for the CDR3 is TGTGCCAGCAGTCTGGGGGGCGGCGAGCAGTACTTC. Amino acid sequence: CASSLGGGEQYF.

The gene calls are TRBV28 and TRBJ2-7; 7 bases align to TRBD2. Germline V gene sequence: CDR1 MDHEN, CDR2 SYDVKM. With 4 bases clipped from V and 0 bases from J, the junction kept 3 bases outside the gene matches. The CDR3 sequence is 14 residues long. The DNA of the CDR3 is TGTGCCAGCAGTTCTAGCGGAAGCTCCTACGAGCAGTACTTC. Residues: CASSSSGSSYEQYF.

This clone turned up a few times. This chain links TRBV29-1 with TRBJ1-1; the match to TRBD1 covers 7 bases. Trimming at V came to 2 bases and at J to 5 bases, leaving 8 bases not matched to a gene. The CDR3 is 14 residues long. Germline V gene data show CDR1 as SQVTM and CDR2 as ANQGSEA. The CDR3 is CSVELQGYETEAFF. CDR3 nucleotides: TGCAGCGTTGAATTACAGGGGTACGAAACTGAAGCTTTCTTT. Complete variable domain (other parts from reference TRBV29-1 and TRBJ1-1): SAVISQKPSRDICQRGTSLTIQCQVDSQVTMMFWYRQQPGQSLTLIATANQGSEATYESGFVIDKFPISRPNLTFSTLTVSNMSPEDSSIYLCSVELQGYETEAFFGQGTRLTVV.

This chain uses TRBV4-1 with TRBJ2-7, with TRBD1 matching 7 bases. The CDR3 sequence is 16 residues long. Germline lookup yields CDR1 MGHRA and CDR2 YSYEKL. J was trimmed by 0 bases and V by 0 bases; bases with no gene match: 5. The CDR3 coding sequence is TGCGCCAGCAGCCAAGATACAGGGGAACCCTCCTACGAGCAGTACTTC. It specifies CASSQDTGEPSYEQYF.

CDR3 protein: CASHGTAYEQYF. The CDR3, as DNA: TGTGCCAGCCATGGGACAGCCTACGAGCAGTACTTC. This rearrangement joins TRBV27 to TRBJ2-5; TRBD1 agrees at 7 bases. The J call may be faulty, since TRBJ2-7 better matches the DNA end. Germline V lookup: CDR1 MNHEY, CDR2 SMNVEV (reference sequence). The CDR3 is made up of 12 amino acids.

The J gene is TRBJ2-5, the V gene TRBV9; no clear D gene. Trimming removed 4 bases from V and 5 bases from J, with 15 bases in between. Germline-derived CDR1 and CDR2 are SGDLS and YYNGEE. CDR3 length: 14 residues. In DNA form, the CDR3 reads TGTGCCAGCAGCCGTGTTGGGTTCCGGGAGACCCAGTACTTC. Protein sequence: CASSRVGFRETQYF.

The gene calls are TRBV6-5 and TRBJ2-2; D gene uncertain. The CDR3 totals 16 residues. Germline values: CDR1 MNHEY, CDR2 SVGAGI. The V and J ends lost 0 bases and 2 bases respectively, with 10 bases between them. CDR3 bases: TGTGCCAGCAGTTACTCGATTCGTCCTAACACCGGGGAGCTGTTTTTT. Translated: CASSYSIRPNTGELFF.

The rearrangement joins TRBV2 to TRBJ2-5; 7 nucleotides agree with TRBD1. The CDR3 loop spans 14 amino acids. The V gene's germline CDR1 is SNHLY and CDR2 FYNNEI. The V and J ends lost 5 bases and 2 bases, in that order; junction bases with no gene match: 5. The CDR3 nucleotides read TGTGCCAGCAGTTTTGGCAGGGGGCAAGAGACCCAGTACTTC. Its translation: CASSFGRGQETQYF.